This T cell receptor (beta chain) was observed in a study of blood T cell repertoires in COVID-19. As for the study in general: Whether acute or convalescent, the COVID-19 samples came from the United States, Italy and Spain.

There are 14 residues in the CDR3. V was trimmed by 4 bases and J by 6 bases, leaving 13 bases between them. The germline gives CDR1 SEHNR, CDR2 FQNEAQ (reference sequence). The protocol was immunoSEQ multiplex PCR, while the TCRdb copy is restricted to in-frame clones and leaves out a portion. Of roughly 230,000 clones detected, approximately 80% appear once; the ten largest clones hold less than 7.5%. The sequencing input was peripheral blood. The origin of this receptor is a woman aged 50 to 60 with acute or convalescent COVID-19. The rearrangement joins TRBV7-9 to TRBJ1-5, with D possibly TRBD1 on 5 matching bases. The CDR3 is CASSSGPSGQPQHF. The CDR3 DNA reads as TGTGCCAGCAGCTCAGGGCCCTCGGGTCAGCCCCAGCATTTT.